The 13 T cell receptor beta chains listed next were all sequenced from one sample in a study of blood T cell repertoires in COVID-19 (dated by TCRdb to the early 2020s). Libraries were constructed by the immunoSEQ multiplex PCR assay. TCRdb took this table from immuneACCESS and kept in-frame rearrangements with V and J called. Such tables lack part of the clones; where checked against another copy, unresolved V genes explain under half of the gap, and the rest is unexplained. For this sample there are about 170,000 clones; about nine tenths appear just once. Together, the top ten hold about 0.8% of the sample. Sequenced material: PBMCs or T cells enriched from blood (not recorded which). The receptors stem from a woman aged 18-35 years who had recovered from COVID-19.

The rearrangement joins TRBV7-9 to TRBJ2-3; 7 nucleotides match TRBD2. The CDR3 covers 18 residues. From germline, CDR1 is SEHNR and CDR2 FQNEAQ (reference sequence). Trimming at V came to 6 bases and at J to 0 bases, leaving 15 bases not matched to a gene. CDR3 amino acids: CASRLLLGGLPSTDTQYF. The DNA of the CDR3 is TGTGCCAGCAGGCTCCTTTTGGGAGGGCTACCTAGCACAGATACGCAGTATTTT.

The chain is built from TRBV4-2 and TRBJ2-6; possible D gene TRBD1, 7 bases. The V end was cut by 0 bases, the J end by 4 bases, with 19 bases between. The germline CDR1 and CDR2 sequences are LGHNA and YNFKEQ. The CDR3 consists of 19 residues. The CDR3 loop reads CASSQDRRIQGRGANVLTF. CDR3 sequence (DNA): TGTGCCAGCAGCCAAGATCGAAGGATACAGGGGAGGGGGGCCAACGTCCTGACTTTC.

The rearrangement joins TRBV7-9 to TRBJ1-2; D is unresolved. This CDR3 spans 14 amino acids. Trimming removed 0 bases at V and 0 bases at J, with 5 bases between. CDR1 and CDR2 from the germline V gene are SEHNR and FQNEAQ (reference sequence). The CDR3 loop is CASSLAGANYGYTF. The CDR3 nucleotides read TGTGCCAGCAGCTTAGCCGGAGCTAACTATGGCTACACCTTC.

V is TRBV28 and J is TRBJ2-2, with D possibly TRBD2 on 5 matching bases. This CDR3 spans 13 amino acids. The V gene's germline CDR1 is MDHEN and CDR2 SYDVKM. The V end lost 3 bases, the J end lost 8 bases, and 10 bases lay between the germline ends. The CDR3 sequence: CASSLYSAGELFF. The CDR3 bases are TGTGCCAGCAGTTTGTATAGCGCGGGGGAGCTGTTTTTT.

This chain joins TRBV28 and TRBJ2-3; tentatively, D is TRBD2 (6 bases). Trimming cost V 2 bases and J 1 base, with 10 bases left between them. The CDR3 length is 15 residues. Germline-derived CDR1 and CDR2 are MDHEN and SYDVKM. CDR3 coding DNA: TGTGCCAGCAGTTTAAACGGAGGGGGCACAGATACGCAGTATTTT. Amino acids: CASSLNGGGTDTQYF. The whole variable domain, remainder taken from reference TRBV28 and TRBJ2-3, is DVKVTQSSRYLVKRTGEKVFLECVQDMDHENMFWYRQDPGLGLRLIYFSYDVKMKEKGDIPEGYSVSREKKERFSLILESASTNQTSMYLCASSLNGGGTDTQYFGPGTRLTVL.

The chain carries TRBV10-3 and TRBJ2-1, with 11 bases matching TRBD2. Trimming removed 4 bases from V and 8 bases from J; junction bases left unmatched: 7. This CDR3 has 15 residues. Germline CDR1 and CDR2: ENHRY and SYGVKD. The CDR3 coding sequence is TGTGCCATCAGTGTGGTAGCGGGAGGGATCGATGAGCAGTTCTTC. Encoded protein: CAISVVAGGIDEQFF.

The chain links TRBV19 to TRBJ1-2; D may be TRBD1 (6 bases). Trimming pared 3 bases from V and 3 bases from J, leaving 8 bases between. CDR3 length: 13 amino acids. The germline gives CDR1 LNHDA, CDR2 SQIVND (reference sequence). CDR3 protein: CASSMTGYYGYTF. In DNA, the CDR3 is TGTGCCAGTAGTATGACAGGCTACTATGGCTACACCTTC.

The chain carries TRBV5-4 and TRBJ2-5, with D possibly being TRBD2 (6 bases). The CDR3 has 14 residues. Between the trimmed V and J ends, which lost 4 bases and 5 bases, there was a span of 15 bases. CDR1 and CDR2 from the germline V gene are SGHNT and YYREEE (reference sequence). The CDR3 DNA sequence: TGTGCCAGCAGCCCCGTTGCGGGAATGGAGACCCAGTACTTC. Protein sequence: CASSPVAGMETQYF.

The chain uses TRBV19 and TRBJ1-2; possible D gene TRBD1, 5 bases. The V end lost 6 bases, the J end lost 3 bases, and 11 bases lay between the germline ends. The length of the CDR3 is 13 residues. Germline-derived CDR1 and CDR2 are LNHDA and SQIVND (reference sequence). As DNA, the CDR3 is TGTGCCAGTAGAGGGCAGGGATACTATGGCTACACCTTC. It encodes CASRGQGYYGYTF.

The V gene is TRBV5-1, the J gene TRBJ2-3; TRBD2 is a possible D gene (5 bases). The CDR3 has 16 amino acids. V lost 4 bases, J lost 1 base, and 16 bases lay in between. Germline loops: CDR1 SGHRS, CDR2 YFSETQ. For the CDR3, the DNA is TGCGCCAGCAGCAGGTTCCCGGACTCTCGCACAGATACGCAGTATTTT. Its protein product is CASSRFPDSRTDTQYF.

This chain links TRBV28 with TRBJ1-4, with D maybe TRBD1 (5 bases). The V end was cut by 3 bases, the J end by 4 bases, with 12 bases between. This CDR3 has 15 amino acids. Germline loops: CDR1 MDHEN, CDR2 SYDVKM. The CDR3 loop is CASSFRGLGNEKLFF. CDR3 sequence (DNA): TGTGCCAGCAGTTTCCGGGGACTCGGTAATGAAAAACTGTTTTTT.

The chain recombines TRBV7-9 with TRBJ2-7; TRBD2 matches 12 bases. The CDR3 extends over 15 amino acids. V lost 4 bases and J lost 5; bases outside the gene matches: 6. Germline V gene sequence: CDR1 SEHNR, CDR2 FQNEAQ (reference sequence). CDR3 residues: CASSSRLAGVHEQYF. CDR3 nucleotide sequence: TGTGCCAGCAGCTCTAGACTAGCGGGAGTCCACGAGCAGTACTTC.

This chain joins TRBV7-9 and TRBJ2-2; TRBD2 aligns across 7 bases. V lost 1 base, J lost 0 bases, and 2 bases stayed unmatched. Germline CDR1 is SEHNR and CDR2 is FQNEAQ (reference sequence). The CDR3 consists of 16 residues. The CDR3 is CASSLGLAANTGELFF. The CDR3 DNA reads TGTGCCAGCAGCTTAGGACTAGCTGCGAACACCGGGGAGCTGTTTTTT.